Here is one T cell receptor beta chain with its context. Peripheral blood was drawn, 7.5 to 10 milliliters per donor. Together with a sample-barcoded 5' primer, a J-beta primer mix was included in a second PCR lasting roughly 6 to 12 cycles. TCRdb used MiXCR to reprocess the 5' RACE reads, holding one entry per CDR3 protein. The data contain over 1,200,000 distinct CDR3 sequences, roughly 59% of them singletons. This entry comes from a study of blood T cells in healthy people across ages. J lost 2 bases, V lost 1 base, and 8 bases had no gene match. Germline V lookup: CDR1 LGHNA, CDR2 YSLEER. This CDR3 is built from 18 residues.

The TCR sequence derives from a man aged 18-30 years in good health. Sequenced sample: blood. V is TRBV4-3 and J is TRBJ2-1; TRBD2 matches 10 bases. In DNA form, the CDR3 reads TGCGCCAGCAGCCAAGTCCTTATTACTAGCGGGGCCTACAATGAGCAGTTCTTC. Its protein is CASSQVLITSGAYNEQFF.